These T cell receptor beta chains were read from a single sample in a study. TCRdb re-analysed the 5' RACE reads in MiXCR, keeping a single row per CDR3 protein. The sample contains about 41,000 distinct CDR3 sequences, 29% of which appear only once. Sequenced: memory CD4+ T cells sorted from a lymph node. The receptors originated from a female donor with breast cancer. The CDR3 runs from the conserved cysteine through the conserved F or W. D genes are given only for firm matches. Only part of the rows carry a size: once, few, many, or a class if the clone is expanded.

J,V,size,D,length,CDR3,DNA
TRBJ2-2,TRBV12-3/TRBV12-4,few,TRBD2,16,CASSFRGAGAAGELFF,TGTGCCAGCAGTTTTCGGGGCGCGGGAGCGGCCGGGGAGCTGTTTTTT
TRBJ2-3,TRBV20-1,few,TRBD2,14,CSPALAGSTDTQYF,TGCAGTCCGGCCCTAGCGGGGAGCACAGATACGCAGTATTTT
TRBJ1-5,TRBV19,.,TRBD1,13,CASSRGPNQPQHF,TGTGCCAGTTCCAGGGGGCCAAATCAGCCCCAGCATTTT
TRBJ2-1,TRBV7-9,few,.,13,CASSHPGGNEQFF,TGTGCCAGCAGCCACCCCGGGGGCAATGAGCAGTTCTTC
TRBJ1-2,TRBV12-3/TRBV12-4,few,.,14,CASSLSREGYGYTF,TGTGCCAGCAGTTTATCGAGGGAAGGGTACGGCTACACCTTC
TRBJ2-7,TRBV20-1,few,.,13,CSARDLESNEQYF,TGCAGTGCTAGAGATCTAGAAAGTAACGAGCAGTACTTC
TRBJ2-7,TRBV7-2,few,TRBD1,16,CASSATWDSSSYEQYF,TGTGCCAGCAGCGCCACTTGGGACAGCAGCTCCTACGAGCAGTACTTC
TRBJ2-1,TRBV6-5,few,TRBD2,15,CASSYSPSGRAEQFF,TGTGCCAGCAGTTACTCCCCTAGCGGGAGGGCTGAGCAGTTCTTC
TRBJ2-4,TRBV5-1,.,TRBD1,14,CASSPTTTGNIQYF,TGCGCCAGCAGCCCAACCACGACAGGGAACATTCAGTACTTC
TRBJ2-5,TRBV5-1,many,TRBD1,14,CASRGTGDQETQYF,TGCGCCAGCCGTGGGACAGGCGACCAAGAGACCCAGTACTTC
TRBJ2-3,TRBV7-6,.,.,15,CASSSLSLADDTQYF,TGTGCCAGCAGCTCTCTTAGTCTGGCCGACGATACGCAGTATTTT
TRBJ1-1,TRBV20-1,.,.,11,CSASLNTEAFF,TGCAGTGCTTCATTGAACACTGAAGCTTTCTTT
TRBJ2-2,TRBV30,.,.,14,CAWRTGWNTGELFF,TGTGCCTGGAGGACGGGCTGGAACACCGGGGAGCTGTTTTTT
TRBJ1-1,TRBV11-2,few,TRBD1,15,CASSFRGGQYTEAFF,TGTGCCAGCAGCTTTAGGGGGGGACAGTACACTGAAGCTTTCTTT
TRBJ1-5,TRBV9,.,TRBD1,14,CASSPQGAGQPQHF,TGTGCCAGCAGCCCCCAGGGGGCAGGACAGCCCCAGCATTTT
TRBJ2-7,TRBV5-4,.,TRBD1,15,CASSRTGTGLYEQYF,TGTGCCAGCAGCCGCACCGGGACAGGGTTGTACGAGCAGTACTTC
TRBJ2-2,TRBV15,.,.,16,CATSKSPGEHTGELFF,TGTGCCACCAGCAAGAGTCCGGGAGAACACACCGGGGAGCTGTTTTTT
TRBJ2-7,TRBV5-1,few,.,13,CASSLQRNYEQYF,TGCGCCAGCAGTTTGCAGAGGAACTACGAGCAGTACTTC
TRBJ2-7,TRBV29-1,few,TRBD1,13,CSARRDSTYEQYF,TGCAGCGCCCGCCGGGACAGCACCTACGAGCAGTACTTC
TRBJ1-1,TRBV5-1,.,.,13,CASSSTTWTEAFF,TGCGCCAGCAGCTCGACAACTTGGACTGAAGCTTTCTTT
TRBJ1-2,TRBV6-5,medium-sized,TRBD1,16,CASSYSRTGGSYGYTF,TGTGCCAGCAGTTATTCACGGACAGGAGGATCCTATGGCTACACCTTC
TRBJ1-6,TRBV7-2,.,.,14,CASSFGGTSSPLHF,TGTGCCAGCAGCTTCGGGGGGACTAGTTCACCCCTCCACTTT
TRBJ2-3,TRBV3-1,few,TRBD2,16,CASSLRLADPTDTQYF,TGTGCCAGCAGCCTTCGACTAGCGGATCCCACAGATACGCAGTATTTT
TRBJ2-4,TRBV5-1,few,.,13,CASSLATKNIQYF,TGCGCCAGCAGCCTGGCCACCAAAAACATTCAGTACTTC
TRBJ2-2,TRBV20-1,.,.,12,CSATDPGGELFF,TGCAGTGCTACCGACCCAGGCGGGGAGCTGTTTTTT
TRBJ2-3,TRBV5-4,many,TRBD2,15,CASSSSGRATDTQYF,TGTGCCAGCAGCTCTAGCGGGAGGGCAACAGATACGCAGTATTTT
TRBJ2-5,TRBV5-6,.,.,16,CASSLRSGANQETQYF,TGTGCCAGCAGCTTGCGTTCAGGAGCAAACCAAGAGACCCAGTACTTC
TRBJ1-1,TRBV27,.,.,13,CASTRRANTEAFF,TGTGCCAGCACGAGGCGGGCGAACACTGAAGCTTTCTTT
TRBJ2-4,TRBV6-5,.,TRBD1,14,CASRRQGAKNIQYF,TGTGCCAGCAGGAGACAGGGGGCCAAAAACATTCAGTACTTC
TRBJ2-3,TRBV9,.,.,13,CASSVEFADTQYF,TGTGCCAGCAGCGTAGAATTCGCAGATACGCAGTATTTT
TRBJ2-5,TRBV7-9,.,.,16,CASSSTRGSSQETQYF,TGTGCCAGCAGCTCGACTAGAGGCTCCAGTCAAGAGACCCAGTACTTC
TRBJ1-4,TRBV11-2,few,.,14,CASSGHSSNEKLFF,TGTGCCAGCAGCGGCCACAGCTCCAATGAAAAACTGTTTTTT
TRBJ1-2,TRBV7-9,.,.,13,CASSLDGDGGYTF,TGTGCCAGCAGCTTAGATGGGGATGGAGGCTACACCTTC
TRBJ1-1,TRBV5-1,few,.,14,CASRLGGENTEAFF,TGCGCCAGCAGATTAGGGGGAGAGAACACTGAAGCTTTCTTT
TRBJ2-5,TRBV28,few,.,14,CASRHIDYGQTQYF,TGTGCCAGCAGACACATAGACTATGGACAGACCCAGTACTTC
TRBJ2-1,TRBV12-3/TRBV12-4,.,TRBD2,15,CASSTTSGGHNEQFF,TGTGCCAGCAGCACGACTAGCGGGGGACACAATGAGCAGTTCTTC
TRBJ2-1,TRBV5-1,.,TRBD1,16,CASSEGQRSSYNEQFF,TGCGCCAGCAGCGAGGGACAGAGAAGCTCCTACAATGAGCAGTTCTTC
TRBJ1-1,TRBV9,few,.,16,CASSVSLGGVNTEAFF,TGTGCCAGCAGCGTCTCTCTGGGAGGGGTGAACACTGAAGCTTTCTTT
TRBJ1-2,TRBV6-1,few,.,14,CASSPTSDNYGYTF,TGTGCCAGCAGTCCGACCTCAGATAACTATGGCTACACCTTC
TRBJ1-2,TRBV29-1,.,.,10,CSVDSGGYTF,TGCAGCGTGGACAGCGGGGGCTACACCTTC
TRBJ2-3,TRBV20-1,.,TRBD2,16,CSARDASGSTLDTQYF,TGCAGTGCTAGAGATGCTAGCGGGAGTACGTTAGATACGCAGTATTTT
TRBJ1-5,TRBV6-2/TRBV6-3,.,.,16,CASTWRGINSNQPQHF,TGTGCCAGCACATGGAGGGGAATTAATAGCAATCAGCCCCAGCATTTT
TRBJ2-5,TRBV29-1,.,TRBD2,14,CSVPSGGTQETQYF,TGCAGCGTGCCTAGCGGGGGGACCCAAGAGACCCAGTACTTC
TRBJ1-4,TRBV6-5,few,.,15,CASSYRAGRNEKLFF,TGTGCCAGCAGTTACAGAGCAGGACGTAATGAAAAACTGTTTTTT
TRBJ1-5,TRBV7-9,.,.,15,CASSLTGGRGQPQHF,TGTGCCAGCAGCTTAACCGGGGGACGAGGTCAGCCCCAGCATTTT
TRBJ2-1,TRBV3-1,few,.,15,CASSLDRSLGNEQFF,TGTGCCAGCAGCCTGGACAGAAGTTTGGGTAATGAGCAGTTCTTC
TRBJ2-7,TRBV29-1,many,TRBD1,13,CSAVRTGTYEQYF,TGCAGCGCTGTGCGGACAGGAACCTACGAGCAGTACTTC
TRBJ2-1,TRBV7-3,few,TRBD2,15,CASSSLAGVGNEQFF,TGTGCCAGCAGCTCTCTAGCGGGAGTGGGCAATGAGCAGTTCTTC
TRBJ2-3,TRBV7-2,.,TRBD2,14,CASRREPRADTQYF,TGTGCCAGCAGGCGGGAGCCTCGCGCAGATACGCAGTATTTT
TRBJ2-1,TRBV11-3,.,.,13,CASSFGDQNEQFF,TGTGCCAGCAGTTTCGGAGACCAGAATGAGCAGTTCTTC
TRBJ2-2,TRBV7-2,.,.,12,CASSLLTGELFF,TGTGCCAGCAGCCTCCTCACCGGGGAGCTGTTTTTT
TRBJ2-7,TRBV4-2,few,.,11,CASGAAYEQYF,TGTGCCAGCGGGGCAGCCTACGAGCAGTACTTC
TRBJ2-2,TRBV6-5,few,TRBD2,15,CASSPGTSGAGELFF,TGTGCCAGCAGCCCGGGGACTAGCGGGGCCGGGGAGCTGTTTTTT
TRBJ2-7,TRBV7-2,few,TRBD2,15,CASTTAGTSSYEQYF,TGTGCCAGCACCACTGCCGGGACTAGCTCCTACGAGCAGTACTTC
TRBJ2-5,TRBV20-1,.,TRBD2,15,CSAFPGTSNQETQYF,TGCAGTGCCTTTCCCGGGACTAGTAATCAAGAGACCCAGTACTTC
TRBJ2-7,TRBV5-1,few,.,13,CASSFTPTYEQYF,TGCGCCAGCAGCTTTACCCCCACCTACGAGCAGTACTTC
TRBJ2-7,TRBV7-7,.,.,14,CASSYLPRPYEQYF,TGTGCCAGCAGCTACCTCCCCAGACCCTACGAGCAGTACTTC
TRBJ1-1,TRBV6-1,.,.,15,CASSGGVRGDTEAFF,TGTGCCAGCAGCGGAGGGGTCCGAGGAGACACTGAAGCTTTCTTT
TRBJ2-5,TRBV20-1,.,.,15,CSAREQTQGAETQYF,TGCAGTGCTAGAGAGCAGACACAGGGAGCGGAGACCCAGTACTTC